This record covers a single T cell receptor beta chain. What it recognizes is unknown. V was pared by 0 bases and J by 0 bases, with 6 bases between. This CDR3 comprises 15 residues. Germline values: CDR1 MNHEY, CDR2 SMNVEV (reference sequence). The data are from a study of OX40 agonist ivuxolimab in advanced cancers. About the study: Therapy given before enrollment (anti-PD-1, anti-PD-L1 or anti-CTLA-4) was allowed, and approximately 40% had some. The study reported partial responses in three patients: one hepatocellular carcinoma, two cutaneous melanoma. Study-wide findings and caveats: At 0.1 to 3.0 mg/kg and by week 6, CD4+ and CD8+ T cells in the blood had expanded clonally.

Peripheral blood came from all dose cohorts at three timepoints. Profiled with immunoSEQ multiplex PCR; TCRdb holds only in-frame clones, not every one. The data show about 79,000 clones, about nine tenths seen once. The material sequenced was CD4+ or CD8+ T cells sorted from blood, taken in a trial of the OX40 agonist ivuxolimab. V is TRBV27 and J is TRBJ1-3; no clear D gene. This TCR was recovered from an adult with an advanced solid tumor such as melanoma, head and neck, liver or kidney cancer. CDR3 sequence: CASSLSAFSGNTIYF. CDR3 nucleotide sequence: TGTGCCAGCAGTTTATCTGCTTTCTCTGGAAACACCATATATTTT.